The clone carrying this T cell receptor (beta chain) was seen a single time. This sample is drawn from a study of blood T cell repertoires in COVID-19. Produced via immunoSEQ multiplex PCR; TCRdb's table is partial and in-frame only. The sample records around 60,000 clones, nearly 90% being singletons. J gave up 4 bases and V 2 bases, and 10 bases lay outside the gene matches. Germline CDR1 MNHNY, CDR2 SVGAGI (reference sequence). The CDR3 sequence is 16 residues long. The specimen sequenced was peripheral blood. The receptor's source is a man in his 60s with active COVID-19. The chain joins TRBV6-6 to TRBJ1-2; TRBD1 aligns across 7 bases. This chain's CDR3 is CASSYRKGAQLYGYTF. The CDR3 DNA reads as TGTGCCAGCAGTTACAGGAAGGGGGCGCAACTCTATGGCTACACCTTC.